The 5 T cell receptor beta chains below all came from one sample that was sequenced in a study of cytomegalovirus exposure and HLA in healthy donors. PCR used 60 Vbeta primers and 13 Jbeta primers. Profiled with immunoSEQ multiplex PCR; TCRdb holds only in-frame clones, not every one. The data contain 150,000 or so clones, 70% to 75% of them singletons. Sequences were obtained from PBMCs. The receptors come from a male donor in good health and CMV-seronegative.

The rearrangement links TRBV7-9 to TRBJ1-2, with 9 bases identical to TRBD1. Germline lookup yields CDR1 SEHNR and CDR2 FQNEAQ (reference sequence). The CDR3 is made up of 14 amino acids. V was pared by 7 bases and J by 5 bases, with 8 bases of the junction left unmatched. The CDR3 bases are TGTGCCAGCACCGGGACAGGGAGAGCGTATGGCTACACCTTC. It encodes CASTGTGRAYGYTF.

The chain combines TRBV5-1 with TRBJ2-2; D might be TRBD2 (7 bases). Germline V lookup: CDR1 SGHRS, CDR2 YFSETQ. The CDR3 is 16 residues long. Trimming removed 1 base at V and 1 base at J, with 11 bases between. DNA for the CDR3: TGCGCCAGCAGCTTGTCCGGGGGGCAGAACACCGGGGAGCTGTTTTTT. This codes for CASSLSGGQNTGELFF.

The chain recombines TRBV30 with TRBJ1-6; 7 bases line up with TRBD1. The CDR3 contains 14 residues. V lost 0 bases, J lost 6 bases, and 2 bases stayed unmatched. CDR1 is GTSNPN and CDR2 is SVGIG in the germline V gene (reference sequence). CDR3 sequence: CAWSVGTVNSPLHF. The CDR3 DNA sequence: TGTGCCTGGAGTGTAGGGACAGTTAATTCACCCCTCCACTTT.

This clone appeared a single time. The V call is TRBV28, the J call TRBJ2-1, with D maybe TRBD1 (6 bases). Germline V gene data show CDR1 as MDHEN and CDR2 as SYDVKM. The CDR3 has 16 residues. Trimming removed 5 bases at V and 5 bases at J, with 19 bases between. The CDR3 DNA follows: TGTGCCAGCAGTCCCTCGGTGAGGGGGAGACACAATGAGCAGTTCTTC. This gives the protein CASSPSVRGRHNEQFF.

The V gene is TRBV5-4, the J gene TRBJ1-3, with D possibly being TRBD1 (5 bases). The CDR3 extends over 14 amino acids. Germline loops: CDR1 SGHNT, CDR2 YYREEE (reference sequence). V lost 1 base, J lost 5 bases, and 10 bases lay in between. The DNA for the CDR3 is TGTGCCAGCAGCTTGTCAGGGATTAGAAACACCATATATTTT. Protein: CASSLSGIRNTIYF.